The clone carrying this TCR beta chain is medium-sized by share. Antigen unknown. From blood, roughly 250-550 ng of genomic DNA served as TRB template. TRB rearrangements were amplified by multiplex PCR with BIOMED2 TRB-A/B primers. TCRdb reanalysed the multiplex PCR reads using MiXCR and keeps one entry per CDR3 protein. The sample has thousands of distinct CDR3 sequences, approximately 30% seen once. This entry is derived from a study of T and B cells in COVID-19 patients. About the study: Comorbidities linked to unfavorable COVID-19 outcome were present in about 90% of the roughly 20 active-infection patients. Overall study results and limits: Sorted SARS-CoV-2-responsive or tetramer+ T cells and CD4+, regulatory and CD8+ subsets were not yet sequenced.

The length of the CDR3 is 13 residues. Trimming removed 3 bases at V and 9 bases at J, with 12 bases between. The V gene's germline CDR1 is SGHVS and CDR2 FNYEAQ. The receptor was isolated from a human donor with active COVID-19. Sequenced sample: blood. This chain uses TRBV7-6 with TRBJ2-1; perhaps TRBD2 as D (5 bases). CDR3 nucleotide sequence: TGTGCCAGCAGCTTCGGTCTGGGGAGTGAGCAGTTCTTC. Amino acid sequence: CASSFGLGSEQFF.